Presented here are 15 T cell receptor beta chains from one specimen sequenced in a study of T-cell memory formation after mild COVID-19. A single record per CDR3 protein comes from TCRdb applying MiXCR to the 5' RACE reads. Of approximately 300,000 distinct CDR3 sequences listed, about 15% are singletons. The sample consisted of PBMCs or a T cell subset sorted from them (not recorded which). These receptors were obtained from a man between 18 and 35 years old who had mild COVID-19 (a few samples of this study predate the infection). Cell type and time point are not known.

The chain carries TRBV12-3 or TRBV12-4 and TRBJ2-2; perhaps D is TRBD1 or TRBD2 (5 bases each). The CDR3 extends over 11 amino acids. Trimming cost V 7 bases and J 9 bases, with 9 bases left between them. The CDR3: CASTPGRELFF. The CDR3 nucleotides read TGTGCCAGCACCCCGGGGCGGGAGCTGTTTTTT.

This clonotype came up a few times. The chain carries TRBV9 and TRBJ2-3, with 7 bases fitting TRBD2. Per germline, CDR1 SGDLS and CDR2 YYNGEE. This CDR3 is 16 amino acids long. Trimming cost V 4 bases and J 0 bases; bases outside gene matches: 8. CDR3 protein: CASSPQAGPSTDTQYF. In DNA form, the CDR3 reads TGTGCCAGCAGCCCCCAAGCGGGGCCTAGCACAGATACGCAGTATTTT. The full variable domain, completed using reference TRBV9 and TRBJ2-3, is DSGVTQTPKHLITATGQRVTLRCSPRSGDLSVYWYQQSLDQGLQFLIQYYNGEERAKGNILERFSAQQFPDLHSELNLSSLELGDSALYFCASSPQAGPSTDTQYFGPGTRLTVL.

The chain recombines TRBV20-1 with TRBJ1-1, with D possibly matching TRBD1 (5 bases). This CDR3 has 13 residues. V was clipped by 8 bases and J by 1 base, with 14 bases between them. The germline V gene has CDR1 DFQATT and CDR2 SNEGSKA (reference sequence). The CDR3 protein is CSHTSGGNTEAFF. The CDR3 DNA sequence: TGCAGTCACACCTCTGGGGGGAACACTGAAGCTTTCTTT.

This clonotype was recorded a few times. The V gene is TRBV29-1, the J gene TRBJ2-6; the D is unclear. Trimming pared 4 bases from V and 1 base from J, leaving 11 bases between. The V gene's germline CDR1 is SQVTM and CDR2 ANQGSEA. The CDR3 length is 15 residues. CDR3: CSVARYGSGANVLTF. The CDR3 DNA reads as TGCAGCGTTGCTCGATACGGGTCTGGGGCCAACGTCCTGACTTTC.

This sequence joins TRBV29-1 and TRBJ1-1, with a tentative D call TRBD1 (6 bases). Germline values: CDR1 SQVTM, CDR2 ANQGSEA. This CDR3 is built from 12 residues. The V end was cut by 8 bases, the J end by 3 bases, with 13 bases between. This chain's CDR3 is CSPTGHDTEAFF. CDR3 in DNA: TGCAGCCCGACGGGACACGACACTGAAGCTTTCTTT. The variable domain in full, with the rest retrieved from reference TRBV29-1 and TRBJ1-1, is SAVISQKPSRDICQRGTSLTIQCQVDSQVTMMFWYRQQPGQSLTLIATANQGSEATYESGFVIDKFPISRPNLTFSTLTVSNMSPEDSSIYLCSPTGHDTEAFFGQGTRLTVV.

The rearrangement joins TRBV14 to TRBJ2-1; D possibly uses TRBD1 or TRBD2 (6 bases each). There are 15 residues in the CDR3. V was trimmed by 0 bases and J by 12 bases, leaving 18 bases between them. Germline values: CDR1 SGHDN, CDR2 FVKESK. The CDR3 DNA follows: TGTGCCAGCAGCCAAGATCTCCGAGGGGGGTTAGGGCAGTTCTTC. Amino acids: CASSQDLRGGLGQFF.

This clonotype was seen more than once but under ten times. The CDR3 coding sequence is TGCGCCAGCCGACAGGGGGCCACGAACACTGAAGCTTTCTTT. This encodes CASRQGATNTEAFF. V gene TRBV4-1 combines with J gene TRBJ1-1, with 10 bases fitting TRBD1. Germline loops: CDR1 MGHRA, CDR2 YSYEKL. This CDR3 comprises 14 residues. The trim removed 8 bases at V and 1 base at J, leaving 4 bases unmatched.

In its sample, this clonotype was seen many times. This chain links TRBV12-3 or TRBV12-4 with TRBJ1-4; TRBD1 matches 8 bases. This CDR3 is 13 amino acids long. Trimming removed 5 bases from V and 8 bases from J; junction bases left unmatched: 4. In DNA, the CDR3 is TGTGCCAGCAGTAGTCAGGGGGCGGAAAAACTGTTTTTT. Protein product: CASSSQGAEKLFF.

A few counts support this clonotype. This chain connects TRBV11-3 to TRBJ2-2, with unresolved D. The CDR3 loop spans 12 amino acids. Germline-derived CDR1 and CDR2 are SGHNT and YENEEA. Deletions cut 4 bases from V and 6 bases from J, with 6 bases between. CDR3 region: CASSSWPGELFF. The DNA for the CDR3 is TGTGCCAGCAGCTCTTGGCCCGGGGAGCTGTTTTTT.

This clonotype was seen many times. The chain carries TRBV4-2 and TRBJ2-2; no reliable D call. This CDR3 has 16 residues. Germline V gene sequence: CDR1 LGHNA, CDR2 YNFKEQ. Trimming shortened V by 1 base and J by 6 bases, and 15 bases separated the two germline ends. The CDR3 protein is CASSQVPSRFAGELFF. In nucleotides, the CDR3 is TGTGCCAGCAGCCAAGTTCCTAGTAGATTCGCCGGGGAGCTGTTTTTT.

This clonotype has just a few counts. This chain connects TRBV20-1 to TRBJ2-4, with D unresolved. V was trimmed by 1 base and J by 2 bases, leaving 6 bases between them. The length of the CDR3 is 13 residues. Germline CDR1 is DFQATT and CDR2 is SNEGSKA (reference sequence). The CDR3 spells CSARVSTKNIQYF. CDR3 nucleotides: TGCAGTGCTAGAGTTTCGACCAAAAACATTCAGTACTTC.

The V gene is TRBV24-1, the J gene TRBJ2-6; D uncertain. The ends were cut back, 5 bases at V and 4 bases at J, with 11 bases in the middle. The CDR3 spans 15 residues. CDR1 is KGHDR, CDR2 SFDVKD, per germline. DNA for the CDR3: TGTGCCACCAGTGCGCAGACCGGAGGGGCCAACGTCCTGACTTTC. Translation: CATSAQTGGANVLTF.

The chain employs TRBV6-5 and TRBJ1-2, with a possible D match to TRBD1 (5 bases). Germline lookup yields CDR1 MNHEY and CDR2 SVGAGI. The CDR3 contains 14 residues. V was shortened by 4 bases and J by 0 bases, with 9 bases between the two germline ends. CDR3 loop: CASSSQGTNYGYTF. CDR3 coding DNA: TGTGCCAGCAGTTCGCAGGGAACTAACTATGGCTACACCTTC.

This clonotype was seen only a few times. The chain joins TRBV4-1 to TRBJ2-7, with TRBD2 matching over 7 bases. The CDR3 extends over 15 amino acids. Germline V gene lookup returns CDR1 MGHRA and CDR2 YSYEKL. V lost 3 bases and J lost 4; bases outside the gene matches: 9. CDR3 residues: CASSHAWGGGYEQYF. CDR3 coding DNA: TGCGCCAGCAGCCACGCCTGGGGGGGGGGATACGAGCAGTACTTC.

This chain links TRBV24-1 with TRBJ2-1, with 9 bases fitting TRBD1. V gave up 4 bases and J gave up 8 bases; unmatched junction bases: 11. The CDR3 runs 16 residues. Looked up from germline, CDR1 is KGHDR and CDR2 is SFDVKD. This CDR3 is CATSDPTDRGGDEQFF. CDR3 nucleotide sequence: TGTGCCACCAGTGACCCGACGGACAGGGGAGGTGATGAGCAGTTCTTC.